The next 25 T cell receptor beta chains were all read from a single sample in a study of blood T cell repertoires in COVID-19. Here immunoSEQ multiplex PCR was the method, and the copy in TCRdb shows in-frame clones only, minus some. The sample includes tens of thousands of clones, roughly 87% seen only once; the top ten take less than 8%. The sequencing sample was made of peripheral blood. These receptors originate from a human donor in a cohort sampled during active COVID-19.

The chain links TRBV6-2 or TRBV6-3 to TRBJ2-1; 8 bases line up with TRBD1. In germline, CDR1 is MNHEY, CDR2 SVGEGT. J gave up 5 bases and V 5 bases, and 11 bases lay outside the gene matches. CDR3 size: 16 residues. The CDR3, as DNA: TGTGCCAGCAGTCCGCGCTGGACAGGGCTCGACAATGAGCAGTTCTTC. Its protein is CASSPRWTGLDNEQFF.

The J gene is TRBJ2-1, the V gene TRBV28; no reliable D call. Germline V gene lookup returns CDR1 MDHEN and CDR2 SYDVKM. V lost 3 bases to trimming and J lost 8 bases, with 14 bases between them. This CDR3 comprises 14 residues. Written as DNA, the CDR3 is TGTGCCAGCAGTTTCCTCGGCGGAGCCTATGAGCAGTTCTTC. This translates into CASSFLGGAYEQFF.

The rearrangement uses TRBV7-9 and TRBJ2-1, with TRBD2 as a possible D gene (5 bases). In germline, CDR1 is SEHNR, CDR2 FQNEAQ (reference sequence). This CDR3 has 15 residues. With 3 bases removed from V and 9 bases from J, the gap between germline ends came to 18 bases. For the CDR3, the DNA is TGTGCCAGCAGCTTTGGCGGGTGGCCTTGGGGTGAGCAGTTCTTC. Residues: CASSFGGWPWGEQFF. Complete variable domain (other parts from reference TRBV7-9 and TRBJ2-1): DTGVSQNPRHKITKRGQNVTFRCDPISEHNRLYWYRQTLGQGPEFLTYFQNEAQLEKSRLLSDRFSAERPKGSFSTLEIQRTEQGDSAMYLCASSFGGWPWGEQFFGPGTRLTVL.

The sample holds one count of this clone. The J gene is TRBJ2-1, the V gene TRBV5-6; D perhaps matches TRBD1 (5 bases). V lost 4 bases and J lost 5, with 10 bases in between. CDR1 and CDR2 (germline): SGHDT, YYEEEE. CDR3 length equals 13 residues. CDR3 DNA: TGTGCCAGCAGCCAAACGACAGACAATGAGCAGTTCTTC. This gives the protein CASSQTTDNEQFF.

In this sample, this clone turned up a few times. The CDR3 is CASSLLRGNSPLHF. DNA of the CDR3: TGTGCCAGCAGCTTACTCCGGGGGAATTCACCCCTCCACTTT. V gene TRBV11-2 combines with J gene TRBJ1-6, with a weak D call TRBD1 (5 bases). Trimming removed 2 bases from V and 7 bases from J, with 9 bases in between. Per the germline V gene, CDR1 is SGHAT and CDR2 is FQNNGV. The length of the CDR3 is 14 residues. Variable domain in full (rest from reference TRBV11-2 and TRBJ1-6): EAGVAQSPRYKIIEKRQSVAFWCNPISGHATLYWYQQILGQGPKLLIQFQNNGVVDDSQLPKDRFSAERLKGVDSTLKIQPAKLEDSAVYLCASSLLRGNSPLHFGNGTRLTVT.

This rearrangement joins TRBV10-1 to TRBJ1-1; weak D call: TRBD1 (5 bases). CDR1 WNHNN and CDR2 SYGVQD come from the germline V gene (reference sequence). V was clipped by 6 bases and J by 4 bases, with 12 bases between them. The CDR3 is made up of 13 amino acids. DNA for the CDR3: TGCGCCAGCAGCCATGGGGGGGGCACTGAAGCTTTCTTT. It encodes CASSHGGGTEAFF.

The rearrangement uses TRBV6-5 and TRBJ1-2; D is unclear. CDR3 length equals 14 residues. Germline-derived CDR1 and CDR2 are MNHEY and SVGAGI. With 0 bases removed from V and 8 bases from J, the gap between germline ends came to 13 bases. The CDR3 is CASSYSGAAGGYTF. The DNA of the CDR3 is TGTGCCAGCAGTTACTCGGGAGCAGCGGGGGGCTACACCTTC.

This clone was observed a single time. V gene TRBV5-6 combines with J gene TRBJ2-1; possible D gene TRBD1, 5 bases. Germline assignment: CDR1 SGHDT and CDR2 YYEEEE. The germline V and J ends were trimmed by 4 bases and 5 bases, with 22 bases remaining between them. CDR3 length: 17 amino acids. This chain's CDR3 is CASSAIWGSEGDNEQFF. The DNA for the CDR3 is TGTGCCAGCAGCGCCATCTGGGGTTCAGAAGGGGACAATGAGCAGTTCTTC.

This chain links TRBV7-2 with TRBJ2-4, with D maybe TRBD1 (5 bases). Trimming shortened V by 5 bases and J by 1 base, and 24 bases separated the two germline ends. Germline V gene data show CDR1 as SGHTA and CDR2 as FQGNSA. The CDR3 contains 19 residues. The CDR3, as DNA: TGTGCCAGCAGCCTCCTGAAGGACATTTTGGTTTCCGCCAAAAACATTCAGTACTTC. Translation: CASSLLKDILVSAKNIQYF.

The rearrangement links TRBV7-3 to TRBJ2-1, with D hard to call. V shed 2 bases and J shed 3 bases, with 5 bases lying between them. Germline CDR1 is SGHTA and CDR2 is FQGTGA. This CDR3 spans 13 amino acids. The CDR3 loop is CASSLASYNEQFF. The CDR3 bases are TGTGCCAGCAGCTTAGCGAGCTACAATGAGCAGTTCTTC.

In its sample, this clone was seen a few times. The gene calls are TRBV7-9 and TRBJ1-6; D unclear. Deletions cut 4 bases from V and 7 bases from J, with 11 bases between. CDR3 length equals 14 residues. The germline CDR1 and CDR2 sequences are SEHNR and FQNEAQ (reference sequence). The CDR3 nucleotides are TGTGCCAGCAGCTCGCTGATACGGAATTCACCCCTCCACTTT. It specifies CASSSLIRNSPLHF.

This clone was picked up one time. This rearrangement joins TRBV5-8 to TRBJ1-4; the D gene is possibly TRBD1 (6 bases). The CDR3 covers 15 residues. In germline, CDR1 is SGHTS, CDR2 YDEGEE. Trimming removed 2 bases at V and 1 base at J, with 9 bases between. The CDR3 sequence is CASSFTGQTNEKLFF. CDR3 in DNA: TGTGCCAGCAGCTTCACAGGGCAAACTAATGAAAAACTGTTTTTT.

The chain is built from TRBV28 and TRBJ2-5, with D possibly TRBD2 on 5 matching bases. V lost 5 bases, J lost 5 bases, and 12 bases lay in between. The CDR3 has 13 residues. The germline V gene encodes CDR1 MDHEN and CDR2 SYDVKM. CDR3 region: CASSTRPGETQYF. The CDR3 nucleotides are TGTGCCAGCAGTACTAGACCTGGGGAGACCCAGTACTTC.

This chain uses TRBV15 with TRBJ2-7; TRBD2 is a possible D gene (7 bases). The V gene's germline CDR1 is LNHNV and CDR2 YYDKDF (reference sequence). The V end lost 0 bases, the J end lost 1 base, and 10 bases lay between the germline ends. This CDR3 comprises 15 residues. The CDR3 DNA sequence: TGTGCCACCAGCAGAGAAGGGGGAGGGTCCTACGAGCAGTACTTC. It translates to CATSREGGGSYEQYF.

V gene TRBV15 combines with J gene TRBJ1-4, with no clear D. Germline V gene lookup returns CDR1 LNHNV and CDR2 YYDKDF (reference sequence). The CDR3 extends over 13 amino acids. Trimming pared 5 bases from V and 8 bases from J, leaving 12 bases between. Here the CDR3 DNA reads TGTGCCACCAGCGAGACTAGGACCGAAAAACTGTTTTTT. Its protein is CATSETRTEKLFF.

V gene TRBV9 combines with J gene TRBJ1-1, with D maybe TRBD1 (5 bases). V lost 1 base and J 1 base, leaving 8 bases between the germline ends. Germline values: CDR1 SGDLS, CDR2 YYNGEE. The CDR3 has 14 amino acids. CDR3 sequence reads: CASSVHGANTEAFF. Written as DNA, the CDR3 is TGTGCCAGCAGCGTACATGGGGCGAACACTGAAGCTTTCTTT.

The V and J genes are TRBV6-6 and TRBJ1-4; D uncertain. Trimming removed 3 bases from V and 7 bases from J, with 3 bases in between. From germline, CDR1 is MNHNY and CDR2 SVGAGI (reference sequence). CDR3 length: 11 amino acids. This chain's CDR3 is CASSYREKLFF. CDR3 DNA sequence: TGTGCCAGCAGTTATCGTGAAAAACTGTTTTTT.

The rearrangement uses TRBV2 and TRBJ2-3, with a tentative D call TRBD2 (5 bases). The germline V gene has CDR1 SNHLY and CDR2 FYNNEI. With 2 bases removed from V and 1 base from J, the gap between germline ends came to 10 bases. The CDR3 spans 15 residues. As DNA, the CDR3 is TGTGCCAGCAGTGAACTGAGGGCTGGCACAGATACGCAGTATTTT. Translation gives CASSELRAGTDTQYF.

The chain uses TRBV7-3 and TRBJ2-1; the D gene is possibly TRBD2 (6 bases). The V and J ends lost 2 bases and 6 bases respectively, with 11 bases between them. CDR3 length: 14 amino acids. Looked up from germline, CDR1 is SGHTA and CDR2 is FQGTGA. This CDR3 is CASSLGEAGNEQFF. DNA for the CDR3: TGTGCCAGCAGCTTAGGGGAGGCGGGCAATGAGCAGTTCTTC.

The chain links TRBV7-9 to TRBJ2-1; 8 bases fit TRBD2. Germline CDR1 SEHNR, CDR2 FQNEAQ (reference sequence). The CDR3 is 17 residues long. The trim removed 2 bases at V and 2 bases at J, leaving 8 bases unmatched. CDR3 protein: CASSLSSGRWTYNEQFF. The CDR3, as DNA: TGTGCCAGCAGCTTATCCAGCGGGAGATGGACCTACAATGAGCAGTTCTTC.

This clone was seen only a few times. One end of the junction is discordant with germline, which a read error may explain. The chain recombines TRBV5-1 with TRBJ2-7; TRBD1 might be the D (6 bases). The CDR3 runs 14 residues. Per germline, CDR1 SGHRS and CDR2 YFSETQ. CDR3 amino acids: CASSLGQGSSEQYF. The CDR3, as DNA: TGCGCCAGCAGCTTGGGGCAGGGGTCCTCCGAGCAGTACTTC.

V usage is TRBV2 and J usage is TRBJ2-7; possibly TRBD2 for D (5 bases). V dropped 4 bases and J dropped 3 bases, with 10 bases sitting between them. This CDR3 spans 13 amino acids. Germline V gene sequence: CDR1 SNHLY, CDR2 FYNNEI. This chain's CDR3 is CASSAGVYYEQYF. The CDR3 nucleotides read TGTGCCAGCAGTGCCGGGGTCTACTACGAGCAGTACTTC.

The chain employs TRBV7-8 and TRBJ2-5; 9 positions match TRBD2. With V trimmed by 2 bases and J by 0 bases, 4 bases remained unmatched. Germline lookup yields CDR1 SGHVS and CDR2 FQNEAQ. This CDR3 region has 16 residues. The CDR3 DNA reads TGTGCCAGCAGCTTACTCGCGGGGGGGTACCAAGAGACCCAGTACTTC. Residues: CASSLLAGGYQETQYF.

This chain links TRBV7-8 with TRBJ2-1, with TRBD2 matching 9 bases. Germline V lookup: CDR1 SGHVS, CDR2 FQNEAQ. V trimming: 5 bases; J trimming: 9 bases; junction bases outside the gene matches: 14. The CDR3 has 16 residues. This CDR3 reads CASSPRVAGVGGEQFF. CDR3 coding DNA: TGTGCCAGCAGCCCAAGGGTAGCGGGAGTTGGGGGTGAGCAGTTCTTC.

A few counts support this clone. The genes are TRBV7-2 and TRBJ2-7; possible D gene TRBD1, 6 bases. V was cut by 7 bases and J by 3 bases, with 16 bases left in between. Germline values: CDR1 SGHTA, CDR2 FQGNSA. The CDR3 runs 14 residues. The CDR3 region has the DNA TGTGCCAGCAAGCTAGACAGGTTAAACTACGAGCAGTACTTC. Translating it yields CASKLDRLNYEQYF.